This TCR beta chain was sequenced for a study of patients and donors after allogeneic stem cell transplantation. TCRdb re-called the RT-PCR reads through MiXCR, storing one row per CDR3 protein. The repertoire consists of about a million distinct CDR3 sequences, with about a sixth occurring once and the leading ten covering 5% to 6.5%. This clonotype came up a few times. The CDR3 is made up of 18 amino acids. In germline, CDR1 is DFQATT, CDR2 SNEGSKA (reference sequence). Trimming at V came to 3 bases and at J to 0 bases, leaving 11 bases not matched to a gene. Sequenced: blood, either unsorted or a sorted T cell fraction (not recorded which). The receptor was isolated from a human donor who was either an allogeneic HSCT recipient or a stem cell or donor lymphocyte infusion donor (not recorded which). It is not recorded whose cells these are; they may come from a transplant donor. The V gene is TRBV20-1, the J gene TRBJ2-3; TRBD2 matches at 11 bases. CDR3: CSARWASGRSSSTDTQYF. CDR3 coding DNA: TGCAGTGCTAGGTGGGCTAGCGGGAGGTCGTCTAGCACAGATACGCAGTATTTT.